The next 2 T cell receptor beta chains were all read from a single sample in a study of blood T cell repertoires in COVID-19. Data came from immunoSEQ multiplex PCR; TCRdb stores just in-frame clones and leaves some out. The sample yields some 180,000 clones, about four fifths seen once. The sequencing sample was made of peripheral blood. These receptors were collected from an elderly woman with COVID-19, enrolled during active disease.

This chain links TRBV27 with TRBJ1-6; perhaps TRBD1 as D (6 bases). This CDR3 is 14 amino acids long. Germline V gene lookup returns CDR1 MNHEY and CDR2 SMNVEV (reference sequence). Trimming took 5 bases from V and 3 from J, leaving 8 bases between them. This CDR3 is CASSLQGYNSPLHF. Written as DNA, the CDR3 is TGTGCCAGCAGTCTACAGGGCTATAATTCACCCCTCCACTTT.

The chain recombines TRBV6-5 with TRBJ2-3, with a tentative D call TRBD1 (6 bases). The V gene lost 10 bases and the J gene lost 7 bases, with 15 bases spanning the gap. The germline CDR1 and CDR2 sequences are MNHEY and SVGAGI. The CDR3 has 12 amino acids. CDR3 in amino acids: CAIEDRKYTQYF. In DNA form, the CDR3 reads TGTGCCATTGAGGACAGAAAGTATACGCAGTATTTT.